This T cell receptor (beta chain) came from a study of cytomegalovirus exposure and HLA in healthy donors. Whole-study findings and limits: In a later analysis, a missense DCLRE1C variant was linked to TCR beta V- and J-gene trimming. Because they were indistinguishable, some V segments, including TRBV6-2 and TRBV6-3, were excluded.

As concerns this clone: Its target is not known.

The CDR3 spans 14 residues. The J segment lost 7 bases and the V segment lost 5 bases, leaving 6 bases of the junction unmatched. Germline CDR1 and CDR2: MGHRA and YSYEKL. The PCR contained 60 Vbeta and 13 Jbeta primers. Original processing notes: It was a later analysis that counted about 80 million unique TCR beta chains, of which around 11 million were shared. Sequencing used immunoSEQ multiplex PCR; TCRdb keeps in-frame clones, though not all of them. D and trimming were read from the DNA, whereas the V and J calls and clone size are those reported in that table. The sample yields about 130,000 clones, 84% seen once.

Specimen: PBMCs. This sequence was found in a woman aged 18-29 years in good health and CMV-seropositive. The chain couples TRBV4-1 to TRBJ1-5, with TRBD1 matching 9 bases. This CDR3 reads CASSGQGPGQPQHF. For the CDR3, the DNA is TGCGCCAGCAGCGGACAGGGGCCCGGGCAGCCCCAGCATTTT.